The source of this TCR beta chain is a study of tumor-infiltrating lymphocytes in localized non-small cell lung cancer (TCRdb year 2021). The study in broad terms: The cohort included patients whose samples were collected after neoadjuvant chemotherapy, as well as both smokers and never-smokers and several histologies. Each patient provided resected tumor tissue plus uninvolved lung tissue from the same patient, with the uninvolved lung tissue described as non-adjacent to the tumor. Alongside flow cytometry, multiplex immunofluorescence, RNA-seq, exome sequencing and proteomics, TCR sequencing was applied to the same patients as one of several integrated assays. In total, the ICON cohort was made up of under 180 surgical patients who had localized non-small cell lung cancer and whose tumors were resected. The paired tumor versus uninvolved lung comparison of immunoSEQ T-cell fraction included some 50 patients.

To note about this clone: Its antigen is still unknown. The input lacks base qualities; no much larger clone sits a single base away.

What the work shows at the level of the full study, not this receptor alone: Tumor T-cell fraction from TCR sequencing was not associated with recurrence-free survival (p = 0.61). Different pieces of the same tissue were used for different assays, so technical variation could not be separated from intratumor heterogeneity. Since assay coverage differed from patient to patient depending on how much tissue was available, TCR sequencing was done for only a subset of the cohort. TCR-derived T-cell fraction did not differ between the flow cytometry-defined immunotypes IM1 (good prognosis) and IM2 (poor prognosis). Higher T cell infiltration in tumors than in uninvolved lung tissue was supported by TCRbeta sequencing, consistent with immunofluorescence CD3 counts.

TCR sequencing with the immunoSEQ assay provided the T-cell fraction in tumor and uninvolved lung tissue. For the original study's pipeline: To analyze survival, patients were divided into a high T-cell fraction group (upper tertile) and a low T-cell fraction group (lower two tertiles), and the two groups were compared using a log-rank test. Paired tumor versus uninvolved lung differences in T-cell fraction were tested with a signed-rank test. What TCRdb holds here is the immuneACCESS table cut down to in-frame rearrangements. Part of the clones is not present; checked against another copy, under half of the missing clones reflect an unresolved V gene, and the others are unexplained. For V, J and clone size, that table is used; D and trimming come from the DNA. This sample lists over 12,000 clones; roughly 82% were detected once. The ten largest clones add up to 15% to 20% of the sample. Including cysteine and phenylalanine, the CDR3 has 14 amino acids. The DNA shown is the 42-base CDR3, in frame from base 1. CDR1 and CDR2 are read off the germline V gene as SGHTA and FQGTGA. Trimming costs V 5 bases and J 1 base, and their ends lie 6 bases apart.

Enrollment in ICON was initiated in the first half of 2016, and the last patient was enrolled in 2018. Fresh tumor and matched uninvolved tissue for in-depth immune analyses, including TCR sequencing, were collected from a subcohort of approximately 82 patients. No cell sorting was done, and TCR sequencing was instead run on DNA isolated from bulk tissue. The sample was lung tumor tissue. The rearranged chain carries TRBV7-3 and TRBJ2-6, with an unclear D gene assignment. This TCR derives from a human donor with non-small cell lung cancer. The DNA sequence is as follows: TGTGCCAGCAGCCCCCGTTCTGGGGCCAACGTCCTGACTTTC. It codes for CASSPRSGANVLTF.